This TCR beta chain was found in a study of blood T cell repertoires in COVID-19. Study in general: Samples came from the United States, Italy and Spain, spanning acute and convalescent COVID-19.

Enrollees, about 18 to 95 years old, lived in 24 US areas. Donors were grouped by their self-reported clinical history. TCRdb keeps only in-frame clones here, not all; method: immunoSEQ multiplex PCR. The sample comprises over 200,000 clones, 70% to 90% of which are singletons, and approximately 2% rests with the top ten. There are 15 residues in the CDR3. Trimming cost V 2 bases and J 4 bases; bases outside gene matches: 4. Germline V gives CDR1 MNHNS, CDR2 SASEGT. The receptor was isolated from a woman between 50 and 59 years old who had recovered from COVID-19. The V call is TRBV6-1, the J call TRBJ2-1; 8 bases line up with TRBD1. The material sequenced was PBMCs or T cells enriched from blood (not recorded which). The CDR3 bases are TGTGCCAGCAGTGAATATGGACAGGGATACAATGAGCAGTTCTTC. It encodes CASSEYGQGYNEQFF.